One and the same sample provided the 18 T cell receptor beta chains below, sequenced in a study of blood T cell repertoires in COVID-19. Libraries were prepared by immunoSEQ multiplex PCR; TCRdb keeps only in-frame clonotypes and omits some of them. The repertoire holds about 140,000 clones, roughly 73% seen once, with roughly 9% in the top ten. Sequences were obtained from peripheral blood. These receptors were taken from a woman between 45 and 60 years old with active or convalescent COVID-19.

The genes are TRBV6-5 and TRBJ2-2; tentative D call: TRBD1 (6 bases). Germline CDR1 and CDR2: MNHEY and SVGAGI. This CDR3 has 14 residues. Trimming left V 8 bases short and J 4 bases short, with 14 bases between. The CDR3 region has the DNA TGTGCCAGCCGTCAGGGGCCGAGCACCGGGGAGCTGTTTTTT. It is translated as CASRQGPSTGELFF.

CDR3 DNA: TGTGCCACCAGCAGAGATAAAACAGGGGGGAATGGCTACACCTTC. This sequence encodes CATSRDKTGGNGYTF. The chain joins TRBV15 to TRBJ1-2, with 8 bases fitting TRBD1. J gave up 6 bases and V 0 bases, and 6 bases lay outside the gene matches. CDR1 is LNHNV, CDR2 YYDKDF, per germline (reference sequence). The CDR3 length is 15 residues.

The chain has TRBV5-1 and TRBJ1-4; 7 bases match TRBD1. This CDR3 region has 15 residues. The germline CDR1 and CDR2 sequences are SGHRS and YFSETQ. The V segment lost 0 bases and the J segment 4 bases; nucleotides outside the gene matches: 3. The CDR3 coding sequence is TGCGCCAGCAGCTTGGCCGGGACAGATAATGAAAAACTGTTTTTT. Amino acid sequence: CASSLAGTDNEKLFF.

This clone was recorded a few times. The chain is built from TRBV6-5 and TRBJ1-5; D is uncertain. V was trimmed by 8 bases and J by 0 bases, leaving 14 bases between them. CDR1 MNHEY and CDR2 SVGAGI come from the germline V gene. The CDR3 is 15 amino acids. The CDR3 sequence: CASRPSFSSNQPQHF. Written as DNA, the CDR3 is TGTGCCAGCCGTCCGTCTTTCTCTAGCAATCAGCCCCAGCATTTT.

Comments on this clone: Germline is not matched at one junction end, which may reflect a read error. The chain couples TRBV7-7 to TRBJ2-2; the D gene is possibly TRBD2 (5 bases). CDR1 and CDR2 (germline): SSHAT, FNYEAQ (reference sequence). The CDR3 loop spans 14 amino acids. In DNA, the CDR3 is TGTGCTAGCAGCTTAAGAGCCGGGAAGGGGGAGCTGTTTTTT. Its translation is CASSLRAGKGELFF.

J is TRBJ1-4 and V is TRBV6-5; D call uncertain. This CDR3 spans 16 amino acids. In germline, CDR1 is MNHEY, CDR2 SVGAGI. With 3 bases removed from V and 7 bases from J, the gap between germline ends came to 18 bases. The CDR3 region is CASSYTSGKAGEKLFF. The CDR3 coding sequence is TGTGCCAGCAGTTATACCTCCGGGAAGGCGGGTGAAAAACTGTTTTTT.

V gene TRBV14 combines with J gene TRBJ1-6; D is uncertain. The CDR3 has 18 residues. The germline V and J ends were trimmed by 1 base and 13 bases, with 26 bases remaining between them. The germline V gene has CDR1 SGHDN and CDR2 FVKESK. CDR3 nucleotide sequence: TGTGCCAGCAGCCAAGGCCTGGAGAGGTTGACGCTCATTCACCCCCTCCACTTT. Amino acids: CASSQGLERLTLIHPLHF. Variable domain in full (rest from reference TRBV14 and TRBJ1-6): EAGVTQFPSHSVIEKGQTVTLRCDPISGHDNLYWYRRVMGKEIKFLLHFVKESKQDESGMPNNRFLAERTGGTYSTLKVQPAELEDSGVYFCASSQGLERLTLIHPLHFGNGTRLTVT.

The chain recombines TRBV27 with TRBJ2-1, with TRBD2 identical over 10 bases. Germline assignment: CDR1 MNHEY and CDR2 SMNVEV (reference sequence). J gave up 4 bases and V 4 bases, and 7 bases lay outside the gene matches. CDR3 length: 16 residues. The CDR3 protein is CASSSRTSGTYNEQFF. The CDR3 DNA sequence: TGTGCCAGCAGTTCCCGGACTAGCGGAACTTACAATGAGCAGTTCTTC.

This rearrangement joins TRBV7-2 to TRBJ2-5; the D is unclear. This CDR3 contains 13 residues. Germline V gives CDR1 SGHTA, CDR2 FQGNSA. Trimming removed 5 bases from V and 4 bases from J, with 11 bases in between. CDR3 DNA: TGTGCCAGCAGCCGTGAACCCAGAGAGACCCAGTACTTC. Its translation is CASSREPRETQYF.

In this sample, this clone turned up once. The DNA for the CDR3 is TGTGCCAGCAGTTACGGGGCGGGACAGGGGAGAACTGAAGCTTTCTTT. Protein: CASSYGAGQGRTEAFF. The chain employs TRBV6-5 and TRBJ1-1, with 10 bases matching TRBD1. V trimming: 2 bases; J trimming: 5 bases; junction bases outside the gene matches: 8. Germline V gives CDR1 MNHEY, CDR2 SVGAGI. This CDR3 is 16 amino acids long.

This clone showed up just once. The chain combines TRBV7-2 with TRBJ1-1; maybe TRBD1 (5 bases). The CDR3 runs to 15 residues. Per germline, CDR1 SGHTA and CDR2 FQGNSA. V dropped 1 base and J dropped 2 bases, with 11 bases sitting between them. CDR3 coding DNA: TGTGCCAGCAGCTTAGTAGGGCAGGGCAACACTGAAGCTTTCTTT. This codes for CASSLVGQGNTEAFF.

The genes are TRBV5-6 and TRBJ2-3; D may be TRBD1 (6 bases). Trimming removed 4 bases from V and 4 bases from J, with 10 bases in between. The CDR3 extends over 13 amino acids. Per the germline V gene, CDR1 is SGHDT and CDR2 is YYEEEE. Here the CDR3 DNA reads TGTGCCAGCAGCGTACAGGGCCCAGATACGCAGTATTTT. Translation: CASSVQGPDTQYF.

V is TRBV30 and J is TRBJ2-1, with 8 nucleotides matching TRBD1. The CDR3 has 15 residues. The V gene end was trimmed by 3 bases and the J gene end by 6 bases; junction bases not matched to a gene: 10. Germline V gene lookup returns CDR1 GTSNPN and CDR2 SVGIG (reference sequence). CDR3: CAWSAGGAGSNEQFF. CDR3 nucleotide sequence: TGTGCCTGGAGCGCAGGGGGCGCGGGATCCAATGAGCAGTTCTTC.

The V gene is TRBV2, the J gene TRBJ2-1; 10 bases align to TRBD1. This CDR3 spans 14 amino acids. Germline loops: CDR1 SNHLY, CDR2 FYNNEI. Unmatched junction bases numbered 6, after V lost 5 bases and J lost 8 bases. CDR3 amino acids: CASSRQGALDEQFF. The CDR3 DNA follows: TGTGCCAGCAGTAGACAGGGGGCTCTGGATGAGCAGTTCTTC.

In its sample, this clone was seen a few times. The chain combines TRBV2 with TRBJ1-5; the D gene is possibly TRBD1 (5 bases). Trimming removed 1 base from V and 7 bases from J, with 14 bases in between. The germline V gene encodes CDR1 SNHLY and CDR2 FYNNEI. This CDR3 has 15 amino acids. The CDR3 DNA reads TGTGCCAGCAGTGAAGGGATGGGGGGGTACCAGCCCCAGCATTTT. As protein: CASSEGMGGYQPQHF.

This clone has only one observation. This chain connects TRBV7-8 to TRBJ1-6; D might be TRBD1 (5 bases). Trimming stripped 5 bases from V and 10 bases from J, with 18 bases between. Germline loops: CDR1 SGHVS, CDR2 FQNEAQ. This CDR3 contains 15 residues. The CDR3 DNA follows: TGTGCCAGCAGCCTTCAGGGTGTGGATGACTCACCCCTCCACTTT. It encodes CASSLQGVDDSPLHF.

This clone was detected only once. The rearrangement links TRBV3-1 (or the pseudogene TRBV3-2) to TRBJ2-2, with a weak D call TRBD2 (7 bases). Per the germline V gene, CDR1 is LGHDT and CDR2 is YNNKEL (reference sequence). Trimming took 4 bases from V and 5 from J, leaving 20 bases between them. The CDR3 is made up of 17 amino acids. As DNA, the CDR3 is TGTGCCAGCAGCCGTTTTAGAGGGAGGGGGATTACCGGGGAGCTGTTTTTT. Translated: CASSRFRGRGITGELFF.

The chain joins TRBV14 to TRBJ2-1; 8 bases map to TRBD1. This CDR3 is 18 amino acids long. J was trimmed by 7 bases and V by 3 bases; bases with no gene match: 17. Germline loops: CDR1 SGHDN, CDR2 FVKESK. For the CDR3, the DNA is TGTGCCAGCAGCCAGGGGCTTCCGACAGGGGCAGGAGGGAATGAGCAGTTCTTC. Translating gives CASSQGLPTGAGGNEQFF.